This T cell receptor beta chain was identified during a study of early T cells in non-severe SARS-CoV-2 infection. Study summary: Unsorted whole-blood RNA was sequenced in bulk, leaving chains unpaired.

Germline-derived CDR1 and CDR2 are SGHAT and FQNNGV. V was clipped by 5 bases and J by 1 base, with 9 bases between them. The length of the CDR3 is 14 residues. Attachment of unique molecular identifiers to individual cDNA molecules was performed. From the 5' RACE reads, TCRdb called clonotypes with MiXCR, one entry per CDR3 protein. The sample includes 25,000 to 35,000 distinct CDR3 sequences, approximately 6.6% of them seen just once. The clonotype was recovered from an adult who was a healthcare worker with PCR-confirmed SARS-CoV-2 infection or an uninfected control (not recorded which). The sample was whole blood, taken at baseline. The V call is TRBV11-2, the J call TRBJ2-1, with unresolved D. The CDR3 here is CASSPTGSYNEQFF. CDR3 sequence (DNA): TGTGCCAGCAGCCCTACCGGGTCCTACAATGAGCAGTTCTTC.